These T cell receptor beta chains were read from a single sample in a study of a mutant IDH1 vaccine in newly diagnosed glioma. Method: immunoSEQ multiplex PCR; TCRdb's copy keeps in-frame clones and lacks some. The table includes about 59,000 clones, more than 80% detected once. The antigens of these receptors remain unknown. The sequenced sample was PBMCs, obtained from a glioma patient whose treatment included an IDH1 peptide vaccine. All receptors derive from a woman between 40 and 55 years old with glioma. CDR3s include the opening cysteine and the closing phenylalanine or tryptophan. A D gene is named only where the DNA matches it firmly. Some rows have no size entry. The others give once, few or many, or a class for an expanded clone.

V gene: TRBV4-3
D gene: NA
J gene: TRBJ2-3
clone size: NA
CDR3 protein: CASSSGGGGGTDTQYF
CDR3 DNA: TGCGCCAGCAGCTCTGGTGGGGGCGGAGGCACAGATACGCAGTATTTT

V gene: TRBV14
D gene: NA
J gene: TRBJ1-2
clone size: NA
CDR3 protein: CASSRPDGNYGYTF
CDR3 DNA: TGTGCCAGCAGCCGCCCGGACGGTAACTATGGCTACACCTTC

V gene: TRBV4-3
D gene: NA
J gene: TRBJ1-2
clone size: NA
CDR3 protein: CASSQASSGAGSGYGYTF
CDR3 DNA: TGCGCCAGCAGCCAAGCGAGCTCCGGGGCAGGGAGTGGCTATGGCTACACCTTC

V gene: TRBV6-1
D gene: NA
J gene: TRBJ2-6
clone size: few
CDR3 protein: CASRQEAAGANVLTF
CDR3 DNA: TGTGCCAGCCGACAGGAGGCAGCTGGGGCCAACGTCCTGACTTTC

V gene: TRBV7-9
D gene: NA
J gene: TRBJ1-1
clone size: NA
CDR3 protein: CASSLSHTEAFF
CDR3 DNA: TGTGCCAGCAGCTTAAGCCACACTGAAGCTTTCTTT

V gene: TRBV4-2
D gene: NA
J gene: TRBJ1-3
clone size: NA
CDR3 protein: CASRPRVLGNTIYF
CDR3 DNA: TGTGCCAGCAGACCGAGGGTGTTGGGAAACACCATATATTTT

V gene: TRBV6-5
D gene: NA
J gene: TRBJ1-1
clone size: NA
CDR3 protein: CASSYQANTEAFF
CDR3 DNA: TGTGCCAGCAGTTACCAGGCGAACACTGAAGCTTTCTTT

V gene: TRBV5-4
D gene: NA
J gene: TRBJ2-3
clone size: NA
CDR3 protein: CASSSTTDTQYF
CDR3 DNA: TGTGCCAGCAGCTCCACCACAGATACGCAGTATTTT

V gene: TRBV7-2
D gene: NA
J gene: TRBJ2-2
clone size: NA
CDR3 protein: CASSRRGGELFF
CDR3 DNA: TGTGCCAGCAGCCGGAGGGGGGGGGAGCTGTTTTTT

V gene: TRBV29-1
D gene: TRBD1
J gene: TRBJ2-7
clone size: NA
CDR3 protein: CSVLLRDRGKEQYF
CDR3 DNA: TGCAGCGTCCTCCTCCGGGACAGGGGGAAAGAGCAGTACTTC

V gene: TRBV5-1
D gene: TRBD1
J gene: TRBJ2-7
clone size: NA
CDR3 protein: CASSFNGQGFYEQYF
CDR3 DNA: TGCGCCAGCAGCTTCAACGGACAGGGGTTCTACGAGCAGTACTTC

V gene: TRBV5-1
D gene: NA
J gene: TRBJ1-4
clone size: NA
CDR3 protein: CASSQQGSKGEKLFF
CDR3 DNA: TGCGCCAGCAGCCAACAGGGCTCCAAAGGAGAAAAACTGTTTTTT

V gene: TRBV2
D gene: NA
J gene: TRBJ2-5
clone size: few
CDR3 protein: CASSEPYLVTQYF
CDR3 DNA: TGTGCCAGCAGTGAACCTTACTTGGTCACCCAGTACTTC

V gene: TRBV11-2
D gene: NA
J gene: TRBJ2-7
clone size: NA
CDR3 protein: CASSQRLQGYEQYF
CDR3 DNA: TGTGCCAGCAGCCAACGCCTTCAGGGATACGAGCAGTACTTC

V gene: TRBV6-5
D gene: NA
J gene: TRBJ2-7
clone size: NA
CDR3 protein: CASSYSIRDSYEQYF
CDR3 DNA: TGTGCCAGCAGTTACTCGATCAGGGACTCCTACGAGCAGTACTTC

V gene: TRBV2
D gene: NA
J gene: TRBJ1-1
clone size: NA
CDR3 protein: CASSEQGESEAFF
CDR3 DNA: TGTGCCAGCAGTGAACAGGGAGAATCTGAAGCTTTCTTT

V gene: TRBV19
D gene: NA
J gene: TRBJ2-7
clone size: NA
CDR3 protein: CASSPKGGQYEQYF
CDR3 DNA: TGTGCCAGTAGCCCAAAGGGGGGCCAGTACGAGCAGTACTTC

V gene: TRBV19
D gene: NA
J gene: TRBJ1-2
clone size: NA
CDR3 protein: CASSLPPARRAAYGYTF
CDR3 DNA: TGTGCCAGTAGTCTCCCTCCGGCCCGGAGAGCCGCCTATGGCTACACCTTC

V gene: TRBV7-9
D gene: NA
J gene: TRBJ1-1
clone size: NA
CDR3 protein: CASSRGAGAGNTEAFF
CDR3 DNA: TGTGCCAGCAGCAGGGGGGCAGGGGCGGGGAACACTGAAGCTTTCTTT

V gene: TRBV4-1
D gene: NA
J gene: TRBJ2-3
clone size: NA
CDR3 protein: CASSQVWTTQYF
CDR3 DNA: TGCGCCAGCAGCCAAGTTTGGACTACTCAGTATTTT

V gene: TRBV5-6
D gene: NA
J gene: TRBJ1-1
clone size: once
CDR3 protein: CASSLGPGANTEAFF
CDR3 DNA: TGTGCCAGCAGCTTGGGTCCGGGGGCGAACACTGAAGCTTTCTTT

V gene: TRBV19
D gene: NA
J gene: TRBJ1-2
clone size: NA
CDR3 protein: CASSSPRLGRQRAYGYTF
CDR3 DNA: TGTGCCAGTAGTTCCCCACGCTTGGGACGGCAAAGGGCATATGGCTACACCTTC

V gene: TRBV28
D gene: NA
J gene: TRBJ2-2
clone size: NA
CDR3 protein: CASSTGHAGELFF
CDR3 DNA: TGTGCCAGCAGCACCGGTCATGCCGGGGAGCTGTTTTTT

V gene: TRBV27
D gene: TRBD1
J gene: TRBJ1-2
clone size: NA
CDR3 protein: CASSVLPGGGGYTF
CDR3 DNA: TGTGCCAGCAGTGTTCTGCCAGGGGGTGGTGGCTACACCTTC

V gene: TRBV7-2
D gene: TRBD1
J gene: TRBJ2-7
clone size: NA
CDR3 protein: CASTLTGGPYEQYF
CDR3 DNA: TGTGCCAGCACCCTGACAGGGGGGCCCTACGAGCAGTACTTC

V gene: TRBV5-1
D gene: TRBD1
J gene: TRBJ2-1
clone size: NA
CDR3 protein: CASSLAETGTYNEQFF
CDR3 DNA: TGCGCCAGCAGCTTGGCCGAGACAGGGACCTACAATGAGCAGTTCTTC

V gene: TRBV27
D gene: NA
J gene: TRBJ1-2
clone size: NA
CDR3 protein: CASRTGKNYGYTF
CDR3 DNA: TGTGCCAGCAGAACGGGGAAGAACTATGGCTACACCTTC

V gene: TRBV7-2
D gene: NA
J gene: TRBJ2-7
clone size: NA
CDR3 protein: CASSLQPQSYEQYF
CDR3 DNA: TGTGCCAGCAGCTTACAACCCCAGAGCTACGAGCAGTACTTC

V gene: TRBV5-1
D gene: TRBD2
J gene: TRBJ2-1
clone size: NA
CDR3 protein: CASSFLAGGPGEQFF
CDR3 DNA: TGCGCCAGCAGCTTCCTAGCGGGAGGGCCCGGTGAGCAGTTCTTC

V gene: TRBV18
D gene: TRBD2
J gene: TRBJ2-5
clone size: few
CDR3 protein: CASSRLARETQYF
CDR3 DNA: TGTGCCAGCTCACGACTAGCCCGGGAGACCCAGTACTTC

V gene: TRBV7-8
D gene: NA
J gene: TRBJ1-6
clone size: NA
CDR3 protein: CASSLGPNSPLHF
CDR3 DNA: TGTGCCAGCAGCTTGGGGCCCAATTCACCCCTCCACTTT

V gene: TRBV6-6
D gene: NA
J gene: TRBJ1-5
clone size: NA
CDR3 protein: CASKNNQRDQPQHF
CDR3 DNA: TGTGCCAGCAAGAATAACCAAAGGGATCAGCCCCAGCATTTT

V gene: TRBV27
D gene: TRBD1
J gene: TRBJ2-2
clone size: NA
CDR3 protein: CASSPDRGRTGELFF
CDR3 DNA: TGTGCCAGCAGCCCGGACAGGGGGCGCACCGGGGAGCTGTTTTTT

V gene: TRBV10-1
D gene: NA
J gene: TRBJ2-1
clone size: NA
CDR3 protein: CASSVSREQFF
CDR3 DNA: TGCGCCAGCAGCGTTAGCAGGGAGCAGTTCTTC

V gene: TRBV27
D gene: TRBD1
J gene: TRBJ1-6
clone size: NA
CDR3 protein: CASSIQGVSSPLHF
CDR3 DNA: TGTGCCAGCAGTATACAGGGGGTTAGCTCACCCCTCCACTTT

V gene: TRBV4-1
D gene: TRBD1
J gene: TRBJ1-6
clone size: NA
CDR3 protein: CASSQEETGSWLFHF
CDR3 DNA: TGCGCCAGCAGCCAAGAAGAGACAGGGTCGTGGCTTTTCCACTTT

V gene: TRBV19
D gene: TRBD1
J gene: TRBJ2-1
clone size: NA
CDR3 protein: CASSLQGVGEQFF
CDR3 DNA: TGTGCCAGTAGTCTACAGGGGGTCGGAGAGCAGTTCTTC

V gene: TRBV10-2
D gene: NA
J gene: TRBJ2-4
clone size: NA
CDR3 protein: CASSDRFRGKNIQYF
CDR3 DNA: TGCGCCAGCAGTGATCGGTTCAGGGGCAAAAACATTCAGTACTTC

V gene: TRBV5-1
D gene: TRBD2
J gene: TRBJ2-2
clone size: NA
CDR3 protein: CASSLQRELGGELFF
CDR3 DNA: TGCGCCAGCAGCTTACAGCGGGAGTTAGGCGGGGAGCTGTTTTTT

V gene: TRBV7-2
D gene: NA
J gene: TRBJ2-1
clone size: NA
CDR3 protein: CASSLARGNEQFF
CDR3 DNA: TGTGCCAGCAGCTTAGCTCGCGGAAATGAGCAGTTCTTC

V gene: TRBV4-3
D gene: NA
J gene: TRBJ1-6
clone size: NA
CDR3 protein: CASSPYTGTNSPLHF
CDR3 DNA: TGCGCCAGCAGTCCATATACAGGGACGAATTCACCCCTCCACTTT

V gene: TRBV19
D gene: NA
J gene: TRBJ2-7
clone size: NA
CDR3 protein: CASSPQGSYEQYF
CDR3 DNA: TGTGCCAGTAGCCCACAGGGCTCCTACGAGCAGTACTTC

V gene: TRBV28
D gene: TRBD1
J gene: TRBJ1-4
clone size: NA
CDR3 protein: CASSLGQDEKLFF
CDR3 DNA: TGTGCCAGCAGTTTGGGACAGGATGAAAAACTGTTTTTT

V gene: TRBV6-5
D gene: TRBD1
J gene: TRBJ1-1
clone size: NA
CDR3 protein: CASSRTGTNTEAFF
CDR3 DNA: TGTGCCAGCAGTCGGACAGGGACAAACACTGAAGCTTTCTTT

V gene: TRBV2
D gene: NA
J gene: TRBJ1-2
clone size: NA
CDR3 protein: CASSEAQRGAPGYTF
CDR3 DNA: TGTGCCAGCAGTGAAGCGCAAAGGGGGGCCCCGGGCTACACCTTC

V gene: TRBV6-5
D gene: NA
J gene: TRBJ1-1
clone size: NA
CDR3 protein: CASSWARKNTEAFF
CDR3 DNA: TGTGCCAGCAGTTGGGCCAGGAAGAACACTGAAGCTTTCTTT

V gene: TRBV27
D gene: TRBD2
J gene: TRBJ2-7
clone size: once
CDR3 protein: CAPHCGTSSYEQYF
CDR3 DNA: TGTGCCCCCCACTGCGGGACTAGCTCCTACGAGCAGTACTTC

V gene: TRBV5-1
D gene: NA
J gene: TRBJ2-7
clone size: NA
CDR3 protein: CASSSLQGHEQYF
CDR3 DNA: TGCGCCAGCAGCTCCCTCCAAGGCCACGAGCAGTACTTC

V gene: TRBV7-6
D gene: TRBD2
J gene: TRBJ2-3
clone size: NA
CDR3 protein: CASSQLAGGTTDTQYF
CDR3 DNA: TGTGCCAGCAGCCAACTAGCGGGAGGGACCACAGATACGCAGTATTTT

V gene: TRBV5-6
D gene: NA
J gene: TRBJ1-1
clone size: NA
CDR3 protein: CASSSAGYTEAFF
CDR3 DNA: TGTGCCAGCAGCTCGGCCGGGTACACTGAAGCTTTCTTT

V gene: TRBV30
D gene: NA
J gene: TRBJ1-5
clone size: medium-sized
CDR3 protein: CAWSRDSNQPQHF
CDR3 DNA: TGTGCCTGGAGTAGAGATAGCAATCAGCCCCAGCATTTT

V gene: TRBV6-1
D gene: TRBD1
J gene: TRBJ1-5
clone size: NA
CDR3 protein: CASSEGPGQGGNQPQHF
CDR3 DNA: TGTGCCAGCAGTGAAGGTCCGGGACAGGGAGGCAATCAGCCCCAGCATTTT